This T cell receptor beta chain was sequenced during a study of blood T cell repertoires in COVID-19. In the study overall: Spain, Italy and the United States supplied samples that represented acute and convalescent COVID-19. Sources were T cells, B-cell-depleted T cells, or PBMCs; the material itself was cDNA or gDNA.

In germline, CDR1 is KGHSH, CDR2 LQKENI. This CDR3 has 14 residues. The trim removed 3 bases at V and 4 bases at J, leaving 5 bases unmatched. In the original processing: Estimated nucleated cell counts came from reference gene primer amplification. Clones were sequenced by immunoSEQ multiplex PCR, and TCRdb holds only the in-frame ones, with some missing. For V, J and clone size, that table is used; D and trimming come from the DNA. The sample holds 200,000 to 250,000 clones, 75% to 85% seen once. The sequenced sample consisted of peripheral blood. This receptor was identified in a human donor in a cohort sampled during active COVID-19. This chain joins TRBV18 and TRBJ1-2; 7 bases line up with TRBD1. Here the CDR3 DNA reads TGTGCCAGCTCACCTCCGACAGGGTCCTATGGCTACACCTTC. It is translated as CASSPPTGSYGYTF. Filled out from reference TRBV18 and TRBJ1-2, the complete variable domain reads NAGVMQNPRHLVRRRGQEARLRCSPMKGHSHVYWYRQLPEEGLKFMVYLQKENIIDESGMPKERFSAEFPKEGPSILRIQQVVRGDSAAYFCASSPPTGSYGYTFGSGTRLTVV.